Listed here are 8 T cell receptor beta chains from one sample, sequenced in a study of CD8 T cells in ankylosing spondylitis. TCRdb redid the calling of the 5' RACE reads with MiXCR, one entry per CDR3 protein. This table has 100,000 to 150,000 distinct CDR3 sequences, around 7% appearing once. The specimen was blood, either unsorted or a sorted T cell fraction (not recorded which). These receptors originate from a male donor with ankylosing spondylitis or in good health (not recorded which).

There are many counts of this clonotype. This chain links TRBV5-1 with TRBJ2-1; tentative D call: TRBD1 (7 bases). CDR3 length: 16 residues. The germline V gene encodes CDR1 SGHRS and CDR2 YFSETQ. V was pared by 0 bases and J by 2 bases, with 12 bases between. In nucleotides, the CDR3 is TGCGCCAGCAGCTTGGCGCAGGGGGGACCCTACAATGAGCAGTTCTTC. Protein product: CASSLAQGGPYNEQFF.

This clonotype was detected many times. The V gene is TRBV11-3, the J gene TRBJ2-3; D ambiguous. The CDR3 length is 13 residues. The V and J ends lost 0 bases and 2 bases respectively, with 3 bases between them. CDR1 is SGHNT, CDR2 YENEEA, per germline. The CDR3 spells CASSLDTTDTQYF. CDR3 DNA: TGTGCCAGCAGCTTAGATACCACAGATACGCAGTATTTT.

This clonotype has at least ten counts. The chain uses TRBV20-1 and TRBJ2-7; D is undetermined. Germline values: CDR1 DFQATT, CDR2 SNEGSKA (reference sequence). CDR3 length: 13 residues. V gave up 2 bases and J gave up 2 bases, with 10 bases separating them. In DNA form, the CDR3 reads TGCAGTGCTAGATCGTCTAACCCCTACGAGCAGTACTTC. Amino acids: CSARSSNPYEQYF.

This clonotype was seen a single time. DNA of the CDR3: TGCAGTGCTAGAGATCTGGCTAGCGGGGCCCGAGAGCAGTTCTTC. As protein: CSARDLASGAREQFF. The rearrangement uses TRBV20-1 and TRBJ2-1; 9 bases fit TRBD2. Germline V gene lookup returns CDR1 DFQATT and CDR2 SNEGSKA (reference sequence). With V trimmed by 0 bases and J by 10 bases, 10 bases remained unmatched. The CDR3 has 15 amino acids.

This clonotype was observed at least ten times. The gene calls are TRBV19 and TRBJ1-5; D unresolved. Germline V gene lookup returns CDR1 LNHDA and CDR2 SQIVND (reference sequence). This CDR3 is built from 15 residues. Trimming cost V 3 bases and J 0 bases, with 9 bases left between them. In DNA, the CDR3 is TGTGCCAGTAGTATTTACCAATATAGCAATCAGCCCCAGCATTTT. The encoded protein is CASSIYQYSNQPQHF.

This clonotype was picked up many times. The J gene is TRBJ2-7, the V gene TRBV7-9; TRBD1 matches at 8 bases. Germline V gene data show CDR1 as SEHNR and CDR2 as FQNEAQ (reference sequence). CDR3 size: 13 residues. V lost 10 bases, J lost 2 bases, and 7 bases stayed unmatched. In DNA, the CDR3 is TGTGCCACCGAGGCGGGACAGGCCTACGAGCAGTACTTC. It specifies CATEAGQAYEQYF.

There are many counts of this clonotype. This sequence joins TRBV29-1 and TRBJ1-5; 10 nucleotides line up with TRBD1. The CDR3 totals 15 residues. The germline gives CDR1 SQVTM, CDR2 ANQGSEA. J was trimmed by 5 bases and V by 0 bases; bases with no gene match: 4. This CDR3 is CSVEEGQGTDQPQHF. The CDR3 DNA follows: TGCAGCGTTGAAGAGGGACAGGGGACCGATCAGCCCCAGCATTTT.

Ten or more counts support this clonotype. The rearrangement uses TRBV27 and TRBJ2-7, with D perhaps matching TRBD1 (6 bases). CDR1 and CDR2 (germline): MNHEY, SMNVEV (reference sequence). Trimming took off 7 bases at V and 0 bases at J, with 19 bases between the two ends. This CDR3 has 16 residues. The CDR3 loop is CASTPGQGHSSYEQYF. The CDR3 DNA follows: TGTGCCAGCACCCCGGGACAAGGACATAGCTCCTACGAGCAGTACTTC.